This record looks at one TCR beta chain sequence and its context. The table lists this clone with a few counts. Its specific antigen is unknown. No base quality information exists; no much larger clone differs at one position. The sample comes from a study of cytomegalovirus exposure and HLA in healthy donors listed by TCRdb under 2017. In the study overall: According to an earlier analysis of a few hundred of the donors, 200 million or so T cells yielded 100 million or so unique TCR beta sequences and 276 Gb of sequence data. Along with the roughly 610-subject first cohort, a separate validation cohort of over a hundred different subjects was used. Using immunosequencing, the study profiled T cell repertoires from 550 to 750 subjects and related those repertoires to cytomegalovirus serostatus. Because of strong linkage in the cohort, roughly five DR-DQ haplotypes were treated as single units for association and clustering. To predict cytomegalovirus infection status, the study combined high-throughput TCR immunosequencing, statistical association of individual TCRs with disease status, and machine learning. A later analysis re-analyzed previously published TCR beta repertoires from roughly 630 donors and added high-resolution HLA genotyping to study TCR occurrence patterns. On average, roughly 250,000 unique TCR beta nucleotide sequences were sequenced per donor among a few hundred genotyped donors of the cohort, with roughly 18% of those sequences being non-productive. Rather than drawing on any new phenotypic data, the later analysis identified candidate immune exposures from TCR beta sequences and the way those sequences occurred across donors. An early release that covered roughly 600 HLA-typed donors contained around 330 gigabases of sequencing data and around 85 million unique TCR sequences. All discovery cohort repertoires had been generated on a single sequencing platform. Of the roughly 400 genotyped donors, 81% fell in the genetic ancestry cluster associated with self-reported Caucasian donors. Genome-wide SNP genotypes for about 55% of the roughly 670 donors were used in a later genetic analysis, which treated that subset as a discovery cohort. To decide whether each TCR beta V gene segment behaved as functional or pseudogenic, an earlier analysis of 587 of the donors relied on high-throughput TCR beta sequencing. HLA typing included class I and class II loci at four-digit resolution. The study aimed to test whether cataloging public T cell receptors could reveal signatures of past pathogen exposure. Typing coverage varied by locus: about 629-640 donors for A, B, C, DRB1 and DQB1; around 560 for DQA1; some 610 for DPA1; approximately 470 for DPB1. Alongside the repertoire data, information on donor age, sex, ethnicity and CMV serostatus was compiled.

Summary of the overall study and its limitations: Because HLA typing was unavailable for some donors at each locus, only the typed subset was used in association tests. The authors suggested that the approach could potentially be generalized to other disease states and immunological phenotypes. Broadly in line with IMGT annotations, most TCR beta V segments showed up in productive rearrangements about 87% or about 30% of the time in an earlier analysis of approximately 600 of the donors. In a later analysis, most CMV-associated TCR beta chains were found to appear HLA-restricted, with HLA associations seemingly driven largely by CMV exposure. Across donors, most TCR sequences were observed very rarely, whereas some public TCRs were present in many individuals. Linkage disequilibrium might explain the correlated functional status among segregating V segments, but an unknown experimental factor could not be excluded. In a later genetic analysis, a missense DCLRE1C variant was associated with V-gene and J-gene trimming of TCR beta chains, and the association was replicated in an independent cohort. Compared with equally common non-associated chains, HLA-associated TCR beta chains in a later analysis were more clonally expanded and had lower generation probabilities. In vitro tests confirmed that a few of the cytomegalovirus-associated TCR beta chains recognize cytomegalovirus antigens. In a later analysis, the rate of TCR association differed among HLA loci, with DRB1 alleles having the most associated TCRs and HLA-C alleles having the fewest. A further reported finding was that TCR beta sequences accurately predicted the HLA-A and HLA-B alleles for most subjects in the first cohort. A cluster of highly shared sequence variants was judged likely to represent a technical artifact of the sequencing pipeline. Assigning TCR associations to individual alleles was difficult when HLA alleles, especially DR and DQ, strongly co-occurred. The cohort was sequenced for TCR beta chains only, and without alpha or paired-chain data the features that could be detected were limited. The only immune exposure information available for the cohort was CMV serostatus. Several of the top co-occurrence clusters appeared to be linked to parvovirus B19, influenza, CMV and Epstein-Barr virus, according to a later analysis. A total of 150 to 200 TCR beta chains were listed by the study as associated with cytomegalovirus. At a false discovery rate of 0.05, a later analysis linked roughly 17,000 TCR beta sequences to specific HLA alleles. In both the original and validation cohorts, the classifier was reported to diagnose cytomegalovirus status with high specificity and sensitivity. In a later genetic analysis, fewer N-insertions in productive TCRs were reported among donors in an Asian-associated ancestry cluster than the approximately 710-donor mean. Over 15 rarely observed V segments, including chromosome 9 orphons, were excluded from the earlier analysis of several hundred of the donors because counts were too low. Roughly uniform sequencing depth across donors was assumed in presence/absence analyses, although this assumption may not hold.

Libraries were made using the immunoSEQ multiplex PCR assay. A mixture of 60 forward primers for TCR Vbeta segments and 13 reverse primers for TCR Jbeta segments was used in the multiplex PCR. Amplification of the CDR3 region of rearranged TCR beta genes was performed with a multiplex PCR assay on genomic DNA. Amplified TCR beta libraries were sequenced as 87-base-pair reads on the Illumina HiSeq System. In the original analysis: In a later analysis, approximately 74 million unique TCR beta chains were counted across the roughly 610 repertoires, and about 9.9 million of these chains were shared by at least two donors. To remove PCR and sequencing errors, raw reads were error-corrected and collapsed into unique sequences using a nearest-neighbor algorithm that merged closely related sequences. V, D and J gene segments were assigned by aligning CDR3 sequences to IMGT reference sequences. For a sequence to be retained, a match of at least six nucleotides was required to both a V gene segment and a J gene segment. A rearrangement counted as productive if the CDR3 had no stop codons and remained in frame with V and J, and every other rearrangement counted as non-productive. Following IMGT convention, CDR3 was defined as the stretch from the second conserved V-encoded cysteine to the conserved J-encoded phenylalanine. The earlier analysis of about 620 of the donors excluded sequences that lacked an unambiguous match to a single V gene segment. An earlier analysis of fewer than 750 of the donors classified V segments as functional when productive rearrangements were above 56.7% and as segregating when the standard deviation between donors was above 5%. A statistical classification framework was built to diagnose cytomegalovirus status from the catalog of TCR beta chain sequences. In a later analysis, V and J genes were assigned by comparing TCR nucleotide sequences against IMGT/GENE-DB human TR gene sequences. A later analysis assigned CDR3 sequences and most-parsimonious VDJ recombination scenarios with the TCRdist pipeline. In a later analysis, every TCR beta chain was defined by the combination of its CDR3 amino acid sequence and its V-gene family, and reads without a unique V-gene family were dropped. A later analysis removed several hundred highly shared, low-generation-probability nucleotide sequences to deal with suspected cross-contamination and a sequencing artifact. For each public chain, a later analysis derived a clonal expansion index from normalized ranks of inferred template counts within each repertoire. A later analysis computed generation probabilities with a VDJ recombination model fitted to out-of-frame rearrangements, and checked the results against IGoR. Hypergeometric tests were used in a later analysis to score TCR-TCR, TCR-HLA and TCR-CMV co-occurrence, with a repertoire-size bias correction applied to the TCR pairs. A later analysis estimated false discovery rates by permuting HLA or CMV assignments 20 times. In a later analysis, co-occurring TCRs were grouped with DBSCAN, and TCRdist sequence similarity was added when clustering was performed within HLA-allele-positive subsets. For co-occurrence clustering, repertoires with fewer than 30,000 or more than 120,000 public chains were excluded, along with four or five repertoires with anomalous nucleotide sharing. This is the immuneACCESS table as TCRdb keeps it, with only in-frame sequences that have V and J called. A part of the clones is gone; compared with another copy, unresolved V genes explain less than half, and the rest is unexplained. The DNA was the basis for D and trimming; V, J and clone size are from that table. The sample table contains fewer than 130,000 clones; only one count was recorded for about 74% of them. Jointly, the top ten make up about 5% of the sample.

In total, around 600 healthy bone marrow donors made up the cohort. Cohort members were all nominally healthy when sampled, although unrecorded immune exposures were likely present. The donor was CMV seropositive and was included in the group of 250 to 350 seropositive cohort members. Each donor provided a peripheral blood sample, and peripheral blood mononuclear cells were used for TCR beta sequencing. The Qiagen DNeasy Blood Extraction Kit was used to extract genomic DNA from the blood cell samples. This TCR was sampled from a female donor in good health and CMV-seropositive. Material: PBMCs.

The CDR3 region reads CATGGGGENTGELFF. The DNA sequence is as follows: TGTGCCACGGGCGGGGGAGGGGAGAACACCGGGGAGCTGTTTTTT. The chain employs TRBV28 and TRBJ2-2; 7 junctional bases match TRBD2. V is cut back by 10 bases and J by 1 base, with 9 bases in the junction unmatched. The germline V gene gives CDR1 as MDHEN and CDR2 as SYDVKM. CDR3 length: 15 amino acids, cysteine to phenylalanine. Of the read, only the CDR3 DNA is kept; its 45 bases are in frame from base 1.